The rows below give T cell receptor beta chains drawn from one sample of a study of T cell responses to AZD1222 COVID-19 vaccine. Method: immunoSEQ multiplex PCR; TCRdb's copy keeps in-frame clones and lacks some. The table lists about 110,000 clones, around 90% of them singletons. Sample: peripheral blood, taken 28 days after the second AZD1222 dose. The source is an adult who received the AZD1222 COVID-19 vaccine. Each CDR3 is given without its conserved first and last residue. Only part of the rows carry a size: once, few, many, or a class if the clone is expanded.

clone size	J gene	V gene	CDR3 protein
few	TRBJ1-2	TRBV19	ASSQSGQGPYGYT
.	TRBJ2-7	TRBV5-6	ASSPGQYEQY
.	TRBJ1-5	TRBV12-3/TRBV12-4	ASSLKTRPQH
.	TRBJ1-2	TRBV10-3	AISEATNYGYT
once	TRBJ1-1	TRBV27	ASSFGWENTEAF
.	TRBJ1-2	TRBV27	ASSFGGDYGYT
.	TRBJ1-1	TRBV2	ASSERQSANTEAF
.	TRBJ1-3	TRBV7-6	ASSLEGNTIY
.	TRBJ1-5	TRBV9	ASSPGSNQPQH
.	TRBJ1-4	TRBV5-1	ASSWVGPGGEKLF
.	TRBJ1-1	TRBV6-4	ASSRDRGNTEAF
.	TRBJ2-1	TRBV4-3	ASSQALAGGYNEQF
.	TRBJ1-2	TRBV5-8	ASSPRQVSTSYGYT
.	TRBJ1-3	TRBV6-5	ASSYSKSSGNTIY
.	TRBJ2-1	TRBV7-9	ASSLEDGRQGAYNEQF
.	TRBJ2-1	TRBV7-2	ASSLVGGLGNEQF
once	TRBJ2-1	TRBV13	ASSFRGPYNEQF
.	TRBJ1-5	TRBV6-1	ASSEAGGNRGYSNQPQH
.	TRBJ1-1	TRBV4-3	ASSQARAHTEAF
.	TRBJ2-7	TRBV7-9	ASSLSGTGSHEQY
.	TRBJ1-1	TRBV11-2	ASSSDRNTEAF
.	TRBJ1-2	TRBV19	ASSIGGYGTHYGYT
.	TRBJ2-1	TRBV7-2	ASSGLAGLYEQF
.	TRBJ1-2	TRBV2	ASSEASSRNYGYT
.	TRBJ1-1	TRBV7-8	ASSLATPQGRNTEAF
.	TRBJ1-1	TRBV5-1	ASSSSVGSNTEAF
.	TRBJ2-1	TRBV2	ASSDVTSGAYNEQF
.	TRBJ1-1	TRBV2	ASRGTEVNTEAF
.	TRBJ1-1	TRBV28	ASNYRGLHGEAF
.	TRBJ2-4	TRBV19	ASTLTPPNRLAKNIQY
.	TRBJ1-6	TRBV2	ASKRQGGNSPLH
.	TRBJ2-7	TRBV6-5	ATRDRVYEQY
.	TRBJ1-2	TRBV5-1	ASSFMGQGAFGYT
few	TRBJ2-1	TRBV6-5	ASRTAPGDQNEQF
.	TRBJ2-1	TRBV18	ASSPKIDSYNEQF
few	TRBJ2-7	TRBV5-8	AGSLEYEQY
.	TRBJ1-5	TRBV27	ASIPSARVDQPQH
.	TRBJ1-2	TRBV7-9	ASSQTGGGYGYT
.	TRBJ1-5	TRBV2	ASSSGTGGNQPQH
once	TRBJ1-2	TRBV7-9	ASSLDTSNYGYT
.	TRBJ2-5	TRBV6-2/TRBV6-3	ASSYGLLGTQY
.	TRBJ1-2	TRBV24-1	ATSEEPGTGGMVGYT
.	TRBJ1-1	TRBV19	ASMERLSNTEAF
.	TRBJ2-3	TRBV9	ASSVGEFVGTDTQY
.	TRBJ2-2	TRBV30	AWSQTGELF
.	TRBJ1-1	TRBV6-5	ASSTGNTEAF
.	TRBJ2-1	TRBV27	ASSYTGQSLLRQF
few	TRBJ2-1	TRBV6-4	ASSPDEYNEQF
.	TRBJ1-2	TRBV27	ASSLGQGAENGYT
.	TRBJ2-7	TRBV12-3/TRBV12-4	ASSPGLYEQY
few	TRBJ2-1	TRBV5-4	ASSLNQAAGGRNEQF
.	TRBJ2-5	TRBV13	ASSPLDRVVSETQY